This T cell receptor beta chain was sequenced for a study of T cell responses to AZD1222 COVID-19 vaccine. Profiled with immunoSEQ multiplex PCR; TCRdb holds only in-frame clones, not every one. The data contain around 150,000 clones, about 89% of them singletons. As to this clone: Its antigen is unknown.

Study-level results: Repertoires were sampled only after the peak T cell response.

Germline V lookup: CDR1 KGHSH, CDR2 LQKENI. CDR3 length: 13 amino acids. V shed 8 bases, J shed 8 bases, and the junction held 11 bases outside the gene matches. The receptor was isolated from an adult who received the AZD1222 COVID-19 vaccine. The V gene is TRBV18, the J gene TRBJ1-2, with TRBD1 matching over 7 bases. Sequencing used peripheral blood, obtained 28 days after the second AZD1222 dose. CDR3 in DNA: TGTGCCAGCGCCTCTGGACAGGAAAGCGGCTACACCTTC. Its translation is CASASGQESGYTF. Looking up the rest from reference TRBV18 and TRBJ1-2 gives the full variable domain: NAGVMQNPRHLVRRRGQEARLRCSPMKGHSHVYWYRQLPEEGLKFMVYLQKENIIDESGMPKERFSAEFPKEGPSILRIQQVVRGDSAAYFCASASGQESGYTFGSGTRLTVV.